This TCR beta chain emerged from a study of shared clonotypes between healthy human individuals. The CDR3 consists of 12 residues. After removal of 8 bases from V and 4 bases from J, the junction contained 4 bases not matched to a gene. The germline V gene encodes CDR1 MNHEY and CDR2 SMNVEV (reference sequence). Produced via immunoSEQ multiplex PCR; TCRdb's table is partial and in-frame only. The profile shows millions of clones, about 95% of them singletons. Naive CD8 populations comprised CD45RO-negative cells positively selected for CCR7, excluding terminally differentiated effector memory CD45RA+ cells.

The sequence derives from a man aged 18 to 30 in good health. Sequencing was performed on naive CD8+ T cells sorted from blood. This chain uses TRBV27 with TRBJ2-5; 7 nucleotides line up with TRBD1. The CDR3 bases are TGTGCCAGCTCTGACAGGGCAGAGACCCAGTACTTC. Translating it yields CASSDRAETQYF.